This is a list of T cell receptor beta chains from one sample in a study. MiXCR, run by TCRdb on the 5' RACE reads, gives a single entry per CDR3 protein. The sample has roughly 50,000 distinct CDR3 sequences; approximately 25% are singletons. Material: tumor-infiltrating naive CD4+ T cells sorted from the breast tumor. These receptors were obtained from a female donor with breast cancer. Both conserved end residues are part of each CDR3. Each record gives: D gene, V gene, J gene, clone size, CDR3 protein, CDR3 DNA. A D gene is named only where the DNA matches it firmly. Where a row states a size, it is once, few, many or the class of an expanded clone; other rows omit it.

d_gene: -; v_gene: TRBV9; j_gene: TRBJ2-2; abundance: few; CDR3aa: CASSPGTPNTGELFF; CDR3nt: TGTGCCAGCAGTCCCGGGACACCGAACACCGGGGAGCTGTTTTTT
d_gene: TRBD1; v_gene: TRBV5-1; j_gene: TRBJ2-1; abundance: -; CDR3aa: CASSSGQGAFDEQFF; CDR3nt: TGCGCCAGCAGCTCCGGACAGGGGGCGTTCGATGAGCAGTTCTTC
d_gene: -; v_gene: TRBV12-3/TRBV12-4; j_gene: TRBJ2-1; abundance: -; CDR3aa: CASSLIQVEQFF; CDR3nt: TGTGCCAGCAGTTTGATACAGGTTGAGCAGTTCTTC
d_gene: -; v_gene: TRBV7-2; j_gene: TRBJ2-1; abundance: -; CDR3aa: CASSQTGHEQFF; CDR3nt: TGTGCCAGCAGCCAAACAGGCCATGAGCAGTTCTTC
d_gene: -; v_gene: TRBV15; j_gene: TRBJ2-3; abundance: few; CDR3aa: CATSTKGGIAHDTQYF; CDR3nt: TGTGCCACCAGCACCAAGGGGGGGATAGCACACGATACGCAGTATTTT
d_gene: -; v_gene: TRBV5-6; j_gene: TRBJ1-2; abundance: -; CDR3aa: CASSGPDGYGYTF; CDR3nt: TGTGCCAGCAGCGGCCCGGACGGATATGGCTACACCTTC
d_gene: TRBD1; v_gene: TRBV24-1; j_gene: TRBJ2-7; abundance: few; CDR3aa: CATSDSQGAREQYF; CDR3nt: TGTGCCACCAGTGATTCACAGGGGGCAAGGGAGCAGTACTTC
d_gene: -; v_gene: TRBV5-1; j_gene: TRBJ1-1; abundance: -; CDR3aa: CASSSGRLTEAFF; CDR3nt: TGCGCCAGCAGCTCGGGACGGTTGACTGAAGCTTTCTTT
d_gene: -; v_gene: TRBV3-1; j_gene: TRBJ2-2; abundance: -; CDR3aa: CASGPDSAGELFF; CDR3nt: TGTGCCAGCGGCCCAGACTCCGCCGGGGAGCTGTTTTTT
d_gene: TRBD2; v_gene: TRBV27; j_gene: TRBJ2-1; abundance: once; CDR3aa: CTSSSVRERYNEQFF; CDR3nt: TGTACCAGCAGTTCCGTGCGGGAGCGCTACAATGAGCAGTTCTTC
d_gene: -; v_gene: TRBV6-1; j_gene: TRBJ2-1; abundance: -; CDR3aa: CASSEGGSYRNEQFF; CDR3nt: TGTGCCAGCAGTGAAGGGGGCAGCTACAGGAATGAGCAGTTCTTC
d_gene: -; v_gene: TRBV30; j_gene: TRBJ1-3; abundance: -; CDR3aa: CAWRAGSSGNTIYF; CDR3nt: TGTGCCTGGAGGGCCGGGAGCTCTGGAAACACCATATATTTT
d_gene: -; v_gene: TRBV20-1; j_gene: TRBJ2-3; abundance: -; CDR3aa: CSAPDGGTDTQYF; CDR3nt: TGCAGTGCCCCCGATGGGGGCACAGATACGCAGTACTTT
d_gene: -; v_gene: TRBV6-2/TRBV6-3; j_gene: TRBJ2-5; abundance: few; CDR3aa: CASSYPRGREHQETQYF; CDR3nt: TGTGCCAGCAGTTACCCCCGCGGTCGGGAGCATCAAGAGACCCAGTACTTC
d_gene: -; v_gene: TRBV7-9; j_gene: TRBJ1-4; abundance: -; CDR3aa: CASSLDGREKLFF; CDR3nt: TGTGCCAGCAGCTTAGATGGGAGGGAAAAACTGTTTTTT
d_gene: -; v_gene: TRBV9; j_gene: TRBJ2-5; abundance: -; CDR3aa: CASSVGTSFETQYF; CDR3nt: TGTGCCAGCAGCGTAGGGACCTCCTTCGAGACCCAGTACTTC
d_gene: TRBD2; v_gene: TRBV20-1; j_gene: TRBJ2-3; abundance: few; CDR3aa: CSATGRERGTDTQYF; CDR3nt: TGCAGTGCTACTGGGAGGGAAAGAGGGACAGATACGCAGTATTTT
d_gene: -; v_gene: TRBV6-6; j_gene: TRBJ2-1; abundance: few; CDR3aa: CASSQHGPGFF; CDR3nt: TGTGCCAGCAGCCAACACGGCCCAGGGTTCTTC
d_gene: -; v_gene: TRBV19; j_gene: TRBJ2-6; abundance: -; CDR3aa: CASKAQGANVLTF; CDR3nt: TGTGCCAGTAAGGCGCAAGGGGCCAACGTCCTGACTTTC
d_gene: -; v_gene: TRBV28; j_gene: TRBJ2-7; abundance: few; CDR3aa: CASTPYRATYEQYF; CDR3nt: TGTGCCAGCACCCCTTACAGGGCAACCTACGAGCAGTACTTC
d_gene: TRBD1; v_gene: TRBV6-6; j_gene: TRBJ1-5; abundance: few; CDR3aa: CASSYSLGQGLGQPQHF; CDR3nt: TGTGCCAGCAGTTACTCCCTTGGACAGGGACTAGGTCAGCCCCAGCATTTT
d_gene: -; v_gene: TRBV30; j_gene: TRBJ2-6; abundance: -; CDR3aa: CAWSGLSGANILTF; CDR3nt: TGTGCCTGGAGTGGTCTGTCTGGGGCCAACATCCTGACTTTC
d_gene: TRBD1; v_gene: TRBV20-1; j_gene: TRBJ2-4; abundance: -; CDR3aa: CSAQGGQGSVNIQYF; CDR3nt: TGCAGTGCTCAGGGGGGACAGGGGAGTGTGAACATTCAGTACTTC
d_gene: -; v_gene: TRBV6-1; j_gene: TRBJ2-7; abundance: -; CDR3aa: CASNQVRLTSYEQYF; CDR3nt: TGTGCCAGCAACCAAGTCAGACTAACCTCCTACGAGCAGTACTTC
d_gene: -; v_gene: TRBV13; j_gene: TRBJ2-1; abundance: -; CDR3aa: CASSQGGGKQFF; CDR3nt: TGTGCCAGCAGCCAAGGGGGCGGGAAGCAGTTCTTC
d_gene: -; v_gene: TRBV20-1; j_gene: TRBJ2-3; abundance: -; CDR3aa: CSARDRAVTDTQYF; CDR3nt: TGCAGTGCTAGAGATAGGGCAGTTACAGATACGCAGTATTTT
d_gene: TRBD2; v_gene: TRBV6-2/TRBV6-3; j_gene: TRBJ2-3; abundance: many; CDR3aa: CASSYTSGRTDTQYF; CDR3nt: TGTGCCAGCAGTTACACTAGCGGGAGGACAGATACGCAGTATTTT
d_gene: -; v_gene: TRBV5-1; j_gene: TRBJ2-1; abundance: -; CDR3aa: CASSLVSGVGDQFF; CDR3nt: TGCGCCAGCAGCTTGGTATCGGGTGTTGGTGACCAGTTCTTC
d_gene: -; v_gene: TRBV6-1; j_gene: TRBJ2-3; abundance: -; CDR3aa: CASTPRRATDTQYF; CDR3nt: TGTGCCAGCACCCCTCGGAGGGCCACAGATACGCAGTATTTT
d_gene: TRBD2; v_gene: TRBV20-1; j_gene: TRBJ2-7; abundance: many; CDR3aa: CSADTGTSGSYEQYF; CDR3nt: TGCAGTGCCGATACGGGGACTAGCGGGAGTTACGAGCAGTACTTC
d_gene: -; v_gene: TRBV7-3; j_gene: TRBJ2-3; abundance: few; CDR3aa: CASSQTGTDTQYF; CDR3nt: TGTGCCAGCAGCCAGACGGGCACAGATACGCAGTATTTT
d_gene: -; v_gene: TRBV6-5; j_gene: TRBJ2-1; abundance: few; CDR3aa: CASSRSKSDWKSSYNEQFF; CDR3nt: TGTGCCAGCAGTCGGAGCAAATCGGACTGGAAAAGCTCCTACAATGAGCAGTTCTTC
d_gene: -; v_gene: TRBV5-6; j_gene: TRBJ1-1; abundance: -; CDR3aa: CASIQNTEAFF; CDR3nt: TGTGCCAGCATCCAGAACACTGAAGCTTTCTTT
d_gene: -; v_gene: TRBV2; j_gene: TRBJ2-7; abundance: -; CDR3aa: CASELVSYRYEQYF; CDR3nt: TGTGCCAGTGAGCTAGTTTCATATCGGTACGAGCAGTACTTC
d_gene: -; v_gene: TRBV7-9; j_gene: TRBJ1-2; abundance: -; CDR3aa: CASSPGSNYGYTF; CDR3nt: TGTGCCAGCAGCCCGGGCAGTAACTATGGCTACACCTTC
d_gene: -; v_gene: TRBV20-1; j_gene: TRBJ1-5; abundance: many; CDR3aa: CSASLIRSDQPQHF; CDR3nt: TGCAGTGCTAGTCTTATTAGGTCCGATCAGCCCCAGCATTTT
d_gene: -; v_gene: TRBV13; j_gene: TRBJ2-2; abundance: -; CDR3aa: CASSLIGESPNTGELFF; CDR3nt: TGTGCCAGCAGCTTAATCGGTGAAAGCCCGAACACCGGGGAGCTGTTTTTT
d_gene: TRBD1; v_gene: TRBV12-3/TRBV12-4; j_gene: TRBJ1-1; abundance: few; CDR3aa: CASGFKGAAEAFF; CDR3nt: TGTGCCAGCGGTTTTAAGGGGGCCGCTGAAGCTTTCTTT
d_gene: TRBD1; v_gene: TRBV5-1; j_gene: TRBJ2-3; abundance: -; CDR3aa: CASSTGTGYTDTQYF; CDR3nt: TGCGCCAGCAGCACCGGGACAGGGTACACAGATACGCAGTATTTT
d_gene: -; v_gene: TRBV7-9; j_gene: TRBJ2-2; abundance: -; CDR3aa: CAPLHLNTGELFF; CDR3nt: TGTGCCCCCTTACACTTGAACACCGGGGAGCTGTTTTTT
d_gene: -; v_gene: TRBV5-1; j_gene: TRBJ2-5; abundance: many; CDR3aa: CASSLEAETQYF; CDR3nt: TGCGCCAGCAGCTTGGAGGCCGAGACCCAGTACTTC
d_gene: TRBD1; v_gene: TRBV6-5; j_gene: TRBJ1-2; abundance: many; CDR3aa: CASSYRRGGLGYGYTF; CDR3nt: TGTGCCAGCAGTTATCGCAGGGGGGGCTTGGGCTATGGCTACACCTTC
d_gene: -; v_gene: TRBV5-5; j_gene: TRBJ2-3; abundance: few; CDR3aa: CASSLSRTDTQYF; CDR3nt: TGTGCCAGCAGCTTGAGCCGCACAGATACGCAGTATTTT
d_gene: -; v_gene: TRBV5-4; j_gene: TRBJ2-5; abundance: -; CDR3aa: CASSSARGPNQETQYF; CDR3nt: TGTGCCAGCAGCTCCGCCAGGGGCCCAAACCAAGAGACCCAGTACTTC
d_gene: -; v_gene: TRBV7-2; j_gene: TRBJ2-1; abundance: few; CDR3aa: CASSRGTGYNEQFF; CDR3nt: TGTGCCAGCAGCCGAGGGACGGGCTACAATGAGCAGTTCTTC
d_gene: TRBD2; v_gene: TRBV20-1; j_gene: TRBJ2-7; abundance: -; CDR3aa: CSARTSGGSYEQYF; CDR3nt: TGCAGTGCTAGAACTAGCGGGGGCTCCTACGAGCAGTACTTC
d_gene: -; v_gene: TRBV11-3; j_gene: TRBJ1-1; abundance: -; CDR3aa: CASSPGPPSPEAFF; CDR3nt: TGTGCCAGCAGCCCTGGACCCCCGTCGCCTGAAGCTTTCTTT